This T cell receptor (beta chain) appears in the sequencing data of a study of cytomegalovirus exposure and HLA in healthy donors. Use of 60 Vbeta and 13 Jbeta primers characterized the PCR. Clones were read by immunoSEQ multiplex PCR, and TCRdb kept only the in-frame ones, dropping some. The sample records about 130,000 clones, around 73% being singletons. Trimming stripped 3 bases from V and 3 bases from J, with 12 bases between. CDR1 and CDR2 (germline): SGHDT, YYEEEE. This CDR3 is 14 amino acids long. Study-level findings and limits: In an earlier analysis, about 87% or about 30%: the productive usage of most TCR beta V segments.

Turning to this clone: Its antigen is unknown.

The genes are TRBV5-6 and TRBJ1-1, with a weak D call TRBD1 (5 bases). The sequenced sample consisted of PBMCs. The sequence was obtained from a man aged 55 to 70 in good health and CMV-seropositive. In DNA form, the CDR3 reads TGTGCCAGCAGCTATACCCAGGGATACACTGAAGCTTTCTTT. This encodes CASSYTQGYTEAFF.